This T cell receptor beta chain was identified in a study of T cell responses to AZD1222 COVID-19 vaccine. Here immunoSEQ multiplex PCR was the method, and the copy in TCRdb shows in-frame clones only, minus some. The sample contains some 100,000 clones, about 88% of which appear only once. The germline CDR1 and CDR2 sequences are SGHAT and FQNNGV. Trimming left V 3 bases short and J 5 bases short, with 19 bases between. The CDR3 has 16 amino acids. The clonotype comes from an adult in good health. This chain connects TRBV11-2 to TRBJ2-5; no firm D call. The sample here was peripheral blood, taken on day 0 of AZD1222 vaccination. The CDR3 coding sequence is TGTGCCAGCAGCTTTGGTCCCTTCGATACAACGGAGACCCAGTACTTC. This codes for CASSFGPFDTTETQYF.